The present T cell receptor beta chain was sequenced within a study of T cell changes during pregnancy in multiple sclerosis. Trimming pared 3 bases from V and 2 bases from J, leaving 8 bases between. Germline V lookup: CDR1 KGHSH, CDR2 LQKENI. The CDR3 spans 14 residues. Clones were read by immunoSEQ multiplex PCR, and TCRdb kept only the in-frame ones, dropping some. The sample records tens of thousands of clones, 91% being singletons. This receptor was obtained from a female donor in good health, enrolled as a control in a pregnancy study. This material consisted of CD4+ T cells from peripheral blood mononuclear cells, taken in the third trimester of pregnancy. This sequence joins TRBV18 and TRBJ2-1, with a tentative D call TRBD2 (6 bases). CDR3 sequence reads: CASSPGTPYNEQFF. The CDR3, as DNA: TGTGCCAGCTCACCCGGGACTCCCTACAATGAGCAGTTCTTC.